Shown below are 8 T cell receptor beta chains from a single sample sequenced in a study of blood T cell repertoires in COVID-19. Data came from immunoSEQ multiplex PCR; TCRdb stores just in-frame clones and leaves some out. The table lists fewer than 300,000 clones, around 80% of them singletons. Sequenced material: peripheral blood. The receptors here all came from an elderly man with acute or convalescent COVID-19.

This chain links TRBV18 with TRBJ2-7, with 7 bases that match TRBD1. CDR1 is KGHSH and CDR2 is LQKENI in the germline V gene. The CDR3 length is 15 residues. With V trimmed by 5 bases and J by 4 bases, 11 bases remained unmatched. Written as DNA, the CDR3 is TGTGCCAGCTCAACCCCGAGGGGGCAAAGGTACGAGCAGTACTTC. It encodes CASSTPRGQRYEQYF.

This sequence joins TRBV18 and TRBJ2-1; 9 nucleotides agree with TRBD2. The V segment lost 9 bases and the J segment 0 bases; nucleotides outside the gene matches: 15. CDR1 KGHSH and CDR2 LQKENI come from the germline V gene. The CDR3 has 18 residues. The CDR3 spells CASQPGLALLSSYNEQFF. CDR3 coding DNA: TGTGCCAGTCAACCGGGACTAGCCCTTTTAAGCTCCTACAATGAGCAGTTCTTC.

This clone came up a few times. The J gene is TRBJ2-7, the V gene TRBV7-2; D may be TRBD1 (6 bases). The CDR3 is 14 residues long. The germline V and J ends were trimmed by 3 bases and 2 bases, with 11 bases remaining between them. In germline, CDR1 is SGHTA, CDR2 FQGNSA. DNA of the CDR3: TGTGCCAGCAGCTTGGGGGCAGGAGCCTACGAGCAGTACTTC. It specifies CASSLGAGAYEQYF.

This rearrangement joins TRBV7-2 to TRBJ1-2, with D possibly TRBD1 on 5 matching bases. The length of the CDR3 is 14 residues. From germline, CDR1 is SGHTA and CDR2 FQGNSA. V shed 1 base and J shed 7 bases, with 13 bases lying between them. CDR3: CASSLGRREGGYTF. The CDR3 coding sequence is TGTGCCAGCAGCTTAGGTCGCAGGGAGGGTGGCTACACCTTC.

V is TRBV5-1 and J is TRBJ1-2; 8 bases are a match to TRBD1. V dropped 5 bases and J dropped 3; count of bases not matched to a gene: 6. This CDR3 has 14 residues. CDR1 SGHRS and CDR2 YFSETQ come from the germline V gene. CDR3 sequence (DNA): TGCGCCAGCAGAACGGACAGGGTTGACTATGGCTACACCTTC. Amino acid sequence: CASRTDRVDYGYTF.

The CDR3 here is CASTGFGTEAFF. CDR3 bases: TGTGCCAGCACGGGTTTTGGGACTGAAGCTTTCTTT. V is TRBV28 and J is TRBJ1-1; D is unclear. Trimming left V 7 bases short and J 5 bases short, with 11 bases between. CDR3 size: 12 residues. Germline loops: CDR1 MDHEN, CDR2 SYDVKM.

This sequence joins TRBV5-1 and TRBJ2-5; 8 positions match TRBD2. Germline V lookup: CDR1 SGHRS, CDR2 YFSETQ. The CDR3 runs to 16 residues. Unmatched junction bases numbered 8, after V lost 0 bases and J lost 4 bases. The CDR3 region has the DNA TGCGCCAGCAGCTTGGCGTCAGTTGCGGGAGGAGAGACCCAGTACTTC. It yields the protein CASSLASVAGGETQYF.

The chain combines TRBV18 with TRBJ2-2; possible D gene TRBD2, 6 bases. This CDR3 has 16 residues. Trimming pared 2 bases from V and 6 bases from J, leaving 16 bases between. Germline-derived CDR1 and CDR2 are KGHSH and LQKENI. The CDR3 bases are TGTGCCAGCTCACCATCGACTAGGGTGGATGCCGGGGAGCTGTTTTTT. Residues: CASSPSTRVDAGELFF.